This is a list of T cell receptor beta chains from one sample in a study of T-cell reconstitution after alpha-beta-depleted transplantation in children. TCRdb processed the PCR reads anew with MiXCR; each CDR3 protein has one entry. The sample contains 700,000 to 950,000 distinct CDR3 sequences, around 15% of which appear only once. The sequencing here drew on PBMCs, mostly from graft donor cells, taken 360 days after TCRalphabeta/CD19-depleted stem cell transplant. The source is a male patient between 10 and 17 years old who had a stem cell transplant for acute lymphoblastic leukemia, so the T cells may come from the graft donor. CDR3s include the opening cysteine and the closing phenylalanine or tryptophan. The D gene is left open where the match is weak. Not every row has a clone size; where given, it reads once, few, many or a size class.

D gene: -
V gene: TRBV29-1
clone size: few
J gene: TRBJ2-7
CDR3 protein: CSVEDRQGYGEQYF
CDR3 DNA: TGCAGCGTTGAAGATCGGCAGGGGTATGGCGAGCAGTACTTC

D gene: -
V gene: TRBV12-3/TRBV12-4
clone size: many
J gene: TRBJ2-5
CDR3 protein: CASSSARTSQETQYF
CDR3 DNA: TGTGCCAGCAGTTCGGCAAGGACAAGCCAAGAGACCCAGTACTTC

D gene: -
V gene: TRBV5-1
clone size: few
J gene: TRBJ2-2
CDR3 protein: CASSLVAVSTTGELFF
CDR3 DNA: TGCGCCAGCAGCTTGGTTGCGGTTTCTACCACCGGGGAGCTGTTTTTT

D gene: -
V gene: TRBV7-8
clone size: -
J gene: TRBJ2-4
CDR3 protein: CASSLRGSAGIQYF
CDR3 DNA: TGTGCCAGCAGCTTAAGGGGGTCAGCCGGCATTCAGTACTTC

D gene: TRBD2
V gene: TRBV29-1
clone size: few
J gene: TRBJ2-3
CDR3 protein: CSVGGRANNIGDTQYF
CDR3 DNA: TGCAGCGTTGGAGGGAGGGCCAATAATATCGGGGATACGCAGTATTTT

D gene: TRBD2
V gene: TRBV5-1
clone size: -
J gene: TRBJ2-5
CDR3 protein: CASTPGGAAETQYF
CDR3 DNA: TGCGCCAGCACCCCGGGGGGGGCAGCGGAGACCCAGTACTTC

D gene: -
V gene: TRBV20-1
clone size: -
J gene: TRBJ2-3
CDR3 protein: CSAPLQGWSTDTQYF
CDR3 DNA: TGCAGTGCCCCTTTGCAGGGATGGAGCACAGATACGCAGTATTTT

D gene: -
V gene: TRBV19
clone size: few
J gene: TRBJ2-1
CDR3 protein: CASSIVAYNEQFF
CDR3 DNA: TGTGCCAGTAGTATTGTAGCGTACAATGAGCAGTTCTTC

D gene: -
V gene: TRBV5-1
clone size: many
J gene: TRBJ2-3
CDR3 protein: CASSLFGDTDTQYF
CDR3 DNA: TGCGCCAGCAGCTTGTTCGGGGACACAGATACGCAGTATTTT

D gene: TRBD2
V gene: TRBV6-1
clone size: few
J gene: TRBJ2-2
CDR3 protein: CASSETSAGTGELFF
CDR3 DNA: TGTGCCAGCAGTGAGACTAGCGCTGGCACCGGGGAGCTGTTTTTT

D gene: -
V gene: TRBV24-1
clone size: -
J gene: TRBJ2-2
CDR3 protein: CATSDQGAGELFF
CDR3 DNA: TGTGCCACCAGTGATCAGGGTGCCGGGGAGCTGTTTTTT

D gene: TRBD1
V gene: TRBV7-6
clone size: -
J gene: TRBJ2-3
CDR3 protein: CASSYKTGTGWTDTQYF
CDR3 DNA: TGTGCCAGCAGCTACAAGACCGGGACAGGGTGGACAGATACGCAGTATTTT

D gene: TRBD2
V gene: TRBV20-1
clone size: -
J gene: TRBJ2-1
CDR3 protein: CSARVQSGVPMQFF
CDR3 DNA: TGCAGTGCTAGAGTTCAGAGCGGGGTCCCGATGCAGTTCTTC

D gene: TRBD2
V gene: TRBV2
clone size: -
J gene: TRBJ2-1
CDR3 protein: CASSEGVRGGREYNEQFF
CDR3 DNA: TGTGCCAGCAGTGAGGGGGTCCGGGGCGGGAGGGAATACAATGAGCAGTTCTTC

D gene: TRBD1
V gene: TRBV5-1
clone size: -
J gene: TRBJ1-2
CDR3 protein: CASSSLRQGPTNYGYTF
CDR3 DNA: TGCGCCAGCAGCTCCTTACGACAGGGGCCTACTAACTATGGCTACACCTTC

D gene: -
V gene: TRBV7-3
clone size: -
J gene: TRBJ2-7
CDR3 protein: CASSLSTGTHKYF
CDR3 DNA: TGTGCCAGCAGCCTCTCTACCGGGACTCATAAGTACTTC

D gene: -
V gene: TRBV29-1
clone size: -
J gene: TRBJ1-3
CDR3 protein: CSVHLGNTIYF
CDR3 DNA: TGCAGCGTCCACCTTGGAAACACCATATATTTT

D gene: TRBD1
V gene: TRBV9
clone size: -
J gene: TRBJ2-7
CDR3 protein: CASSVKAGGHEQYF
CDR3 DNA: TGTGCCAGCAGCGTAAAGGCAGGGGGCCACGAGCAGTACTTC

D gene: TRBD2
V gene: TRBV12-3/TRBV12-4
clone size: -
J gene: TRBJ2-1
CDR3 protein: CASNMGLAGRSYNEQFF
CDR3 DNA: TGTGCCAGCAATATGGGACTAGCGGGGCGCTCCTACAATGAGCAGTTCTTC

D gene: -
V gene: TRBV5-6
clone size: -
J gene: TRBJ2-3
CDR3 protein: CASSLAGIPGTDTQYF
CDR3 DNA: TGTGCCAGCAGCTTGGCGGGCATACCCGGCACAGATACGCAGTATTTT

D gene: -
V gene: TRBV12-3/TRBV12-4
clone size: many
J gene: TRBJ2-1
CDR3 protein: CASSFEETEQFF
CDR3 DNA: TGTGCCAGCAGTTTTGAAGAAACTGAGCAGTTCTTC

D gene: TRBD1
V gene: TRBV20-1
clone size: few
J gene: TRBJ1-2
CDR3 protein: CSASRTGSNYGYTF
CDR3 DNA: TGCAGTGCTAGTCGGACAGGGTCAAACTATGGCTACACCTTC